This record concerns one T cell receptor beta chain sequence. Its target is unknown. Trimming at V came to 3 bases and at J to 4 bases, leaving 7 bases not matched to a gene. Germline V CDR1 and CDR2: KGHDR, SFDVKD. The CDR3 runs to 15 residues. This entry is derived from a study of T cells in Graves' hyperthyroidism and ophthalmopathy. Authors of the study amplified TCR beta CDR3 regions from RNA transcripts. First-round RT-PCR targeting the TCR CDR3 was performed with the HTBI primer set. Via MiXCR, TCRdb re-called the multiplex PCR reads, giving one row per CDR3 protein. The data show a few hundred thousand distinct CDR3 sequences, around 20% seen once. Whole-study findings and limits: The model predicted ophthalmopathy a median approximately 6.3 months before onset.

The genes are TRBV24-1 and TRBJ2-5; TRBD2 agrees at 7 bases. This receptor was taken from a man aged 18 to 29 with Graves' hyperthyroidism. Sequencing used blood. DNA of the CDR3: TGTGCCACCAGTGATCCCCGGCGGGAGAGAGAGACCCAGTACTTC. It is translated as CATSDPRRERETQYF.